A selection of T cell receptor beta chains follows, all from one sample in a study of blood T cell repertoires in COVID-19. Measured with immunoSEQ multiplex PCR; TCRdb has only the in-frame clones, and not every one. The sample records approximately 21,000 clones, roughly 73% being singletons. The sequenced material came from peripheral blood. These receptors were collected from a human donor in a cohort sampled during active or convalescent COVID-19. The CDR3 runs from the conserved cysteine through the conserved F or W. A D gene is named only where the DNA matches it firmly. Clone size is shown for a subset of rows, as once, few, many or a class of expanded clone.

v_gene	abundance	d_gene	j_gene	CDR3nt	CDR3aa
TRBV2	.	TRBD1	TRBJ1-5	TGTGCCAGCACGGGCAGGGGGAATCAGCCCCAGCATTTT	CASTGRGNQPQHF
TRBV27	.	.	TRBJ2-2	TGTGCCAGCAGCCCTGACTTAAAACTTACCGGGGAGCTGTTTTTT	CASSPDLKLTGELFF
TRBV6-1	.	.	TRBJ1-6	TGTGCCAGCAGTGATGTTGTGGGGGGCTCCTATAATTCACCCCTCCACTTT	CASSDVVGGSYNSPLHF
TRBV25-1	medium-sized	.	TRBJ1-1	TGTGCCAGCAGTGAAGAGGGATCCACTGAAGCTTTCTTT	CASSEEGSTEAFF
TRBV5-1	once	TRBD2	TRBJ2-3	TGCGCCAGCAGCTCATTAGCGGGCCACTCCGCAGATACGCAGTATTTT	CASSSLAGHSADTQYF
TRBV28	.	.	TRBJ1-5	TGTGCCAGCAGTTTAAGGGGTACGGACAGCAATCAGCCCCAGCATTTT	CASSLRGTDSNQPQHF
TRBV7-9	.	TRBD1	TRBJ2-5	TGTGCCAGCAGCGACCGACAGGGGGCTAGGAAAGAGACCCAGTACTTC	CASSDRQGARKETQYF
TRBV6-6	.	.	TRBJ1-5	TGTGCCAGCAGTTATGGGGGCCAACAGCCCCAGCATTTT	CASSYGGQQPQHF
TRBV21-1	.	.	TRBJ2-1	TGTGCCAGCAGCAAAGTACACAGGACATTTTTGGGCCTCCCGCTCTCCGGCTCCTACAATGAGCAGTTCTTC	CASSKVHRTFLGLPLSGSYNEQFF
TRBV30	.	.	TRBJ1-3	TGTGCCTGGGGGAACGATCAGGGAAACACCATATATTTT	CAWGNDQGNTIYF
TRBV5-1	.	TRBD2	TRBJ2-3	TGCGCCAGCAGCTTAGGGACTAGCGGTTACTTTAGCACAGATACGCAGTATTTT	CASSLGTSGYFSTDTQYF
TRBV19	.	.	TRBJ1-3	TGTGCCAGTAGCTCCACGGCGAGGCTAATTAGGAACACCATATATTTT	CASSSTARLIRNTIYF
TRBV3-1/TRBV3-2	.	.	TRBJ2-2	TGTGCCAGCAGCCAAAGGCGGGGAGCCGAGCTGTTTTTT	CASSQRRGAELFF
TRBV6-5	.	TRBD2	TRBJ2-1	TGTGCCAGCAGGCGATCGGGGGGGTCCTACAATGAGCAGTTCTTC	CASRRSGGSYNEQFF
TRBV4-3	.	.	TRBJ2-2	TGCGCCAGCAGCCAAGCGAGGGAGATTGCCGGGGAGCTGTTTTTT	CASSQAREIAGELFF
TRBV18	once	TRBD1	TRBJ2-7	TGTGCCAGCTCGCAGCAAGTGGGGGACAGTCATTACGAGCAGTACTTC	CASSQQVGDSHYEQYF
TRBV14	.	TRBD2	TRBJ2-7	TGTGCCAGCAGCCAAGTCATAGCGGGAGCTTGGGAAAACGAGCAGTACTTC	CASSQVIAGAWENEQYF
TRBV28	few	.	TRBJ1-2	TGTGCCCACGGGGGAGGGGACTATGGCTACACCTTC	CAHGGGDYGYTF
TRBV7-2	.	TRBD1	TRBJ2-3	TGTGCCAGCAGCGCCTACAGGGGGACAATCACAGATACGCAGTATTTT	CASSAYRGTITDTQYF
TRBV27	.	.	TRBJ2-7	TGTGCCAGCAGTCCGGGGACTTCCTACCACGAGCAGTACTTC	CASSPGTSYHEQYF
TRBV5-6	few	.	TRBJ1-2	TGTGCCAGCAGCTTGGAACCCCAGGGCTATGGCTACACCTTC	CASSLEPQGYGYTF
TRBV6-4	.	.	TRBJ1-2	TGTGCCAGCAGTGACTCCGGGGGGCTGGATGGCTACACCTTC	CASSDSGGLDGYTF
TRBV11-2	.	TRBD1	TRBJ2-1	TGTGCCAGCAGCTTAGGTAATCAGGGGGCTCTGTTCTTC	CASSLGNQGALFF
TRBV13	once	TRBD1	TRBJ2-3	TGTGCCAGCAGCTCCTGGGACAGGCCGGGCTGGGATACGCAGTATTTT	CASSSWDRPGWDTQYF
TRBV5-1	once	.	TRBJ1-5	TGCGCCAGCAGCCCCGGCCTAGGCAATCAGCCCCAGCATTTT	CASSPGLGNQPQHF
TRBV5-1	.	.	TRBJ1-1	TGCGCCAGCAGCTTGGGAGGGTTGAACACTGAAGCTTTCTTT	CASSLGGLNTEAFF
TRBV19	.	TRBD2	TRBJ2-7	TGTGCCAGTAGTATAACTAGCGGGAGCTACGAGCAGTACTTC	CASSITSGSYEQYF
TRBV5-4	once	TRBD1	TRBJ1-2	TGTGCCAGCATCCCCAGGACAGGGTCTGTGGAAGGCTACACCTTC	CASIPRTGSVEGYTF
TRBV7-9	few	TRBD1	TRBJ2-3	TGTGCCAGCAGTACCCGACCAGGGGGCACCTTAACAGATACGCAGTATTTT	CASSTRPGGTLTDTQYF
TRBV11-2	.	TRBD1	TRBJ1-5	TGTGCCAGCAGCGCCAGACAGGGGGCCGGCTACAATCAGCCCCAGCATTTT	CASSARQGAGYNQPQHF
TRBV7-2	.	TRBD2	TRBJ2-3	TGTGCCAGCAGCTTAGGAGCGGGAGCTAGCACAGATACGCAGTATTTT	CASSLGAGASTDTQYF
TRBV28	.	.	TRBJ1-1	TGTGCCAGCACTAAAAATACAGGAGTCACTGAAGCTTTCTTT	CASTKNTGVTEAFF
TRBV3-1/TRBV3-2	once	.	TRBJ2-7	TGTGCCAGCAGCCGGGACGACAGGCACGAGCAGTACTTC	CASSRDDRHEQYF
TRBV14	few	.	TRBJ2-5	TGTGCCAGCAGCCGGCGCAGGGCTGATGGAGAGACCCAGTACTTC	CASSRRRADGETQYF
TRBV7-9	few	.	TRBJ1-1	TGTGCCAGCAGCTTAACGGCTTTGAGGCTATCGGAAGCTTTCTTT	CASSLTALRLSEAFF
TRBV28	.	TRBD1	TRBJ1-5	TGTGCCAGCAAGACAGGGGGCGGACAGCCCCAGCATTTT	CASKTGGGQPQHF
TRBV9	.	.	TRBJ1-5	TGTGCCAGCAGCCTTAGCCCCAATAGCAATCAGCCCCAGCATTTT	CASSLSPNSNQPQHF
TRBV7-6	few	TRBD1	TRBJ2-1	TGTGCCAGCAGCTTAGCGGACAGGGAGCAGTTCTTC	CASSLADREQFF
TRBV5-5	.	.	TRBJ1-5	TGTGCCAGCAGCTTGGTACCACTCGGGAATCAGCCCCAGCATTTT	CASSLVPLGNQPQHF
TRBV12-3/TRBV12-4	.	.	TRBJ2-1	TGTGCCAGCAGTTTATTCCGGGAGCAGTTCTTC	CASSLFREQFF
TRBV5-1	.	TRBD2	TRBJ2-2	TGCGCCAGCAGGAGTAGCGGGGGGAACACCGGGGAGCTGTTTTTT	CASRSSGGNTGELFF
TRBV3-1/TRBV3-2	.	.	TRBJ2-2	TGTGCCAGCAGCCAAGGGAGTCGTACTTGCGCAGTAACTTACACCGGGGAGCTGTTTTTT	CASSQGSRTCAVTYTGELFF
TRBV4-3	.	TRBD1	TRBJ1-1	TGCGCCAGCAGCCAGGACGGAGGGACAGGGAGGACTGAAGCTTTCTTT	CASSQDGGTGRTEAFF
TRBV6-6	.	TRBD1	TRBJ1-2	TGTGCCAGCAAGGACAGGGAAAACTATGGCTACACCTTC	CASKDRENYGYTF
TRBV28	.	.	TRBJ2-5	TGTGCCAGCAGTTTATGGACAGGCTACGGAGAGACCCAGTACTTC	CASSLWTGYGETQYF
TRBV6-4	.	TRBD1	TRBJ1-1	TGTGCCAGCAGGCGGACAGGGGACCATGAAGCTTTCTTT	CASRRTGDHEAFF
TRBV7-9	.	.	TRBJ2-1	TGTGCCAGCCTTGAAGGGAGGCCGTCCTACAATGAGCAGTTCTTC	CASLEGRPSYNEQFF
TRBV6-5	.	.	TRBJ1-2	TGTGCCAGCTTGAGGGAGGGCCGGTATGGCTACACCTTC	CASLREGRYGYTF
TRBV6-5	.	TRBD1	TRBJ1-3	TGTGCCAGCAGTTACAGGGGGCCTCGAGGAAACACCATATATTTT	CASSYRGPRGNTIYF
TRBV19	.	TRBD2	TRBJ2-5	TGTGCCAGTAGTGCATCCAAGCGGGACCCATCGGAGACCCAGTACTTC	CASSASKRDPSETQYF
TRBV6-5	.	TRBD1	TRBJ1-5	TGTGCCATCTCAATGGGACAGGGGGGAGGTCAGCCCCAGCATTTT	CAISMGQGGGQPQHF
TRBV5-1	.	.	TRBJ2-5	TGCGCCAGCAGCGGGGCGGGGCAAGAGACCCAGTACTTC	CASSGAGQETQYF
TRBV19	.	TRBD1	TRBJ1-1	TGTGCCAGTACCAACAGGGGGATGAACACTGAAGCTTTCTTT	CASTNRGMNTEAFF